The 13 T cell receptor beta chains given below trace back to one sample, sequenced in a study of cytomegalovirus exposure and HLA in healthy donors. Vbeta (60) and Jbeta (13) primers were used in the PCR. Clones were sequenced by immunoSEQ multiplex PCR, and TCRdb holds only the in-frame ones, with some missing. The clone table shows roughly 100,000 clones, with the ten largest holding about 3.2%. The material sequenced was PBMCs. These receptors were obtained from a man aged 40-55 years in good health and CMV-seronegative.

The rearrangement uses TRBV7-8 and TRBJ2-7, with 7 positions matching TRBD2. The CDR3 covers 13 residues. The V gene end was trimmed by 4 bases and the J gene end by 4 bases; junction bases not matched to a gene: 4. The germline gives CDR1 SGHVS, CDR2 FQNEAQ. The CDR3 DNA sequence: TGTGCCAGCAGCTGGGGAGGGATATACGAGCAGTACTTC. The encoded protein is CASSWGGIYEQYF.

The chain combines TRBV5-8 with TRBJ1-5; 7 bases align to TRBD1. CDR3 length: 15 residues. The germline CDR1 and CDR2 sequences are SGHTS and YDEGEE. V lost 4 bases to trimming and J lost 2 bases; unmatched junction nucleotides: 6. For the CDR3, the DNA is TGTGCCAGCAGCCCAGGGACAGTCGGCAATCAGCCCCAGCATTTT. This gives the protein CASSPGTVGNQPQHF.

The chain uses TRBV25-1 and TRBJ1-4, with D tentatively TRBD1 (5 bases). CDR1 and CDR2 (germline): MGHDK, SYGVNS. There are 16 residues in the CDR3. Between the trimmed V and J ends, which lost 3 bases and 7 bases, there was a span of 18 bases. The CDR3 bases are TGTGCCAGCAGTGACCAACGACAAGGGGAGGCTGAAAAACTGTTTTTT. Translating gives CASSDQRQGEAEKLFF.

The genes are TRBV5-5 and TRBJ2-4, with D possibly being TRBD2 (6 bases). Germline CDR1 is SGHKS and CDR2 is YYEKEE (reference sequence). The CDR3 has 14 residues. V lost 4 bases, J lost 6 bases, and 14 bases lay in between. The CDR3 region has the DNA TGTGCCAGCAGCCGACCGCTGCGGGGAAACATTCAGTACTTC. Translated: CASSRPLRGNIQYF.

This clone is medium-sized (0.01 to 0.1%) by frequency. This chain links TRBV2 with TRBJ1-3; unclear D gene. V lost 2 bases, J lost 0 bases, and 11 bases lay in between. Germline lookup yields CDR1 SNHLY and CDR2 FYNNEI. The CDR3 extends over 16 amino acids. CDR3 in amino acids: CASSEREVFSGNTIYF. CDR3 bases: TGTGCCAGCAGTGAACGTGAGGTTTTCTCTGGAAACACCATATATTTT.

The V gene is TRBV5-1, the J gene TRBJ2-5; tentative D call: TRBD1 (6 bases). The CDR3 has 14 residues. Between the trimmed V and J ends, which lost 6 bases and 2 bases, there was a span of 14 bases. CDR1 is SGHRS, CDR2 YFSETQ, per germline. CDR3 nucleotides: TGCGCCAGCACGATGGGCAGGGGACAAGAGACCCAGTACTTC. Amino acid sequence: CASTMGRGQETQYF.

The CDR3: CASSSREAKNIQYF. As DNA, the CDR3 is TGTGCCAGCAGCTCGCGGGAAGCCAAAAACATTCAGTACTTC. The chain employs TRBV7-2 and TRBJ2-4; tentative D call: TRBD2 (6 bases). The V end was cut by 4 bases, the J end by 0 bases, with 7 bases between. CDR1 is SGHTA and CDR2 is FQGNSA in the germline V gene. The CDR3 is 14 amino acids.

The V and J genes are TRBV4-1 and TRBJ2-7, with TRBD1 matching over 11 bases. V shed 1 base and J 3 bases; nucleotides not matched to a gene: 5. Germline V gene sequence: CDR1 MGHRA, CDR2 YSYEKL. The CDR3 runs to 16 residues. CDR3 coding DNA: TGCGCCAGCAGCCAAGCTACCGGGACAGGGGGCTACGAGCAGTACTTC. Translating gives CASSQATGTGGYEQYF.

V is TRBV5-1 and J is TRBJ1-3; D not resolved. CDR1 SGHRS and CDR2 YFSETQ come from the germline V gene. The V end lost 0 bases, the J end lost 2 bases, and 15 bases lay between the germline ends. The CDR3 covers 17 residues. Here the CDR3 DNA reads TGCGCCAGCAGCTTGGAATTGTTAAACATTGCTGGAAACACCATATATTTT. Amino acid sequence: CASSLELLNIAGNTIYF.

The rearrangement uses TRBV6-1 and TRBJ1-5; 11 nucleotides match TRBD1. The length of the CDR3 is 17 residues. Germline V gene data show CDR1 as MNHNS and CDR2 as SASEGT. Trimming removed 2 bases from V and 6 bases from J; junction bases left unmatched: 9. CDR3 protein: CASSEHLGQGASQPQHF. DNA of the CDR3: TGTGCCAGCAGTGAACATTTAGGACAGGGGGCAAGTCAGCCCCAGCATTTT.

The genes are TRBV10-1 and TRBJ2-3; 14 nucleotides match TRBD2. Looked up from germline, CDR1 is WNHNN and CDR2 is SYGVQD (reference sequence). V shed 8 bases and J 5 bases; nucleotides not matched to a gene: 3. The CDR3 runs 14 residues. The CDR3 DNA reads as TGCGCCAGCGGGACTAGCGGGAGTGGAGATACGCAGTATTTT. Its protein is CASGTSGSGDTQYF.

V gene TRBV2 combines with J gene TRBJ2-3; the match to TRBD2 covers 9 bases. V dropped 0 bases and J dropped 5; count of bases not matched to a gene: 9. The germline gives CDR1 SNHLY, CDR2 FYNNEI. CDR3 size: 17 residues. CDR3 nucleotide sequence: TGTGCCAGCAGTGAAGCGACTGCGGGAGGGGCGGAAGATACGCAGTATTTT. Translating it yields CASSEATAGGAEDTQYF.

This rearrangement joins TRBV13 to TRBJ1-2; 10 bases match TRBD1. This CDR3 has 17 amino acids. Trimming cost V 6 bases and J 2 bases; bases outside gene matches: 12. In germline, CDR1 is PRHDT, CDR2 FYEKMQ (reference sequence). CDR3 nucleotide sequence: TGTGCCAGCAGAACTCCAGCTGGGACAGGGGAAAACTATGGCTACACCTTC. Its translation: CASRTPAGTGENYGYTF.